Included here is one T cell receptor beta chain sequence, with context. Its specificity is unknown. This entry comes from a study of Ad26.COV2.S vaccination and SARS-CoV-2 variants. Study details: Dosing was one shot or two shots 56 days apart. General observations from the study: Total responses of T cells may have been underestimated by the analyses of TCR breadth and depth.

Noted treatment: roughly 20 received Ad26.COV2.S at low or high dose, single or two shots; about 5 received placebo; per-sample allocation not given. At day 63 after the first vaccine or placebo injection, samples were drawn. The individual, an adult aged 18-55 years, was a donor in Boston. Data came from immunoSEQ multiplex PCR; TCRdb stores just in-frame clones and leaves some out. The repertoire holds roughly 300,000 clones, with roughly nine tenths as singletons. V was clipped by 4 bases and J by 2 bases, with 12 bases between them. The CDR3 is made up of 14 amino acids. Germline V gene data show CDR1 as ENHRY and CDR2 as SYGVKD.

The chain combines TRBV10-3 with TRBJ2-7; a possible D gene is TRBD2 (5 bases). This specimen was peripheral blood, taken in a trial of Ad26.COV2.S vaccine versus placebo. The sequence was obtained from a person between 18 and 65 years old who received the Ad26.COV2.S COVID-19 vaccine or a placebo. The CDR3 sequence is CAISAEGPTYEQYF. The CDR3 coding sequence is TGTGCCATCAGTGCCGAGGGCCCAACCTACGAGCAGTACTTC.